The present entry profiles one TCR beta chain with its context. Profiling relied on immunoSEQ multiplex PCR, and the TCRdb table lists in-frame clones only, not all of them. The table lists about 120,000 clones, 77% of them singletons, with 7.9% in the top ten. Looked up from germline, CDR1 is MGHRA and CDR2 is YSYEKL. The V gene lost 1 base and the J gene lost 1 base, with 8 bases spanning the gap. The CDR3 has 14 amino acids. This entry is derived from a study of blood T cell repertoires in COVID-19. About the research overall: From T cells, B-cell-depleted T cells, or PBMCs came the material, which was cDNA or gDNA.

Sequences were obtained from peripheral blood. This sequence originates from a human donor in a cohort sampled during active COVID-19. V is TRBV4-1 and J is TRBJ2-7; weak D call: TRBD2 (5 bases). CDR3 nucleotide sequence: TGCGCCAGCAGCCAAGGACGGGGTTCCTACGAGCAGTACTTC. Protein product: CASSQGRGSYEQYF.